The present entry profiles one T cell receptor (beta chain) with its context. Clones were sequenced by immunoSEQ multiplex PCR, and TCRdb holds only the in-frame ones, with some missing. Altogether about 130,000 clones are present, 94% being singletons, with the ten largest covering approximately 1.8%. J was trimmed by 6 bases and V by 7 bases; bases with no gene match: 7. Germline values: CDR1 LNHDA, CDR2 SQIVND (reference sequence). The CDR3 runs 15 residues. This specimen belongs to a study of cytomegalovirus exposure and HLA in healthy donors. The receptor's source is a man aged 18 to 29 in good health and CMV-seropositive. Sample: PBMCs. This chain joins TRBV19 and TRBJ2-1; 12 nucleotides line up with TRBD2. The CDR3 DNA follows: TGTGCCAGTACCACCGGGACTAGCGGGTTCAATGAGCAGTTCTTC. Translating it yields CASTTGTSGFNEQFF. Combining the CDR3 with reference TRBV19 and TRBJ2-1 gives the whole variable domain DGGITQSPKYLFRKEGQNVTLSCEQNLNHDAMYWYRQDPGQGLRLIYYSQIVNDFQKGDIAEGYSVSREKKESFPLTVTSAQKNPTAFYLCASTTGTSGFNEQFFGPGTRLTVL.